Presented here are 4 T cell receptor beta chains from one specimen sequenced in a study of shared clonotypes between healthy human individuals. Sequencing used immunoSEQ multiplex PCR; TCRdb keeps in-frame clones, though not all of them. The top ten clones hold roughly 13% of a sample with about 490,000 clones, 75% to 85% of them seen once. Sequenced material: PBMCs. These receptor sequences come from a woman aged 35 to 49 in good health. Some clones in this sample may be carry-over from other donors' samples.

The chain carries TRBV6-5 and TRBJ2-2; unclear D gene. The CDR3 runs to 12 residues. The V gene lost 7 bases and the J gene lost 7 bases, with 10 bases spanning the gap. CDR1 MNHEY and CDR2 SVGAGI come from the germline V gene. In DNA form, the CDR3 reads TGTGCCAGCAATCGGCCGCTCGGGGAGCTGTTTTTT. It is translated as CASNRPLGELFF.

The chain recombines TRBV14 with TRBJ2-3; 8 bases match TRBD1. The CDR3 is made up of 15 amino acids. Germline CDR1 reads SGHDN; CDR2 reads FVKESK. The trim removed 0 bases at V and 6 bases at J, leaving 5 bases unmatched. This CDR3 is CASSQDRTGRDTQYF. CDR3 in DNA: TGTGCCAGCAGCCAAGATCGGACAGGGCGGGATACGCAGTATTTT.

V and J are TRBV18 and TRBJ2-3; D gene unclear. This CDR3 is built from 14 residues. Per the germline V gene, CDR1 is KGHSH and CDR2 is LQKENI. The V end lost 1 base, the J end lost 3 bases, and 8 bases lay between the germline ends. CDR3 sequence reads: CASSPLPTTDTQYF. The CDR3 nucleotides are TGTGCCAGCTCACCACTACCTACGACAGATACGCAGTATTTT.

This chain connects TRBV2 to TRBJ2-5, with 15 bases that match TRBD2. The CDR3 has 19 amino acids. Germline V lookup: CDR1 SNHLY, CDR2 FYNNEI. V lost 5 bases and J lost 1; bases outside the gene matches: 11. CDR3 sequence (DNA): TGTGCCAGCAGTTACAGTTGGGGACTAGCGGGAGGTTCCCAAGAGACCCAGTACTTC. Its protein product is CASSYSWGLAGGSQETQYF.